The next 17 T cell receptor beta chains were all read from a single sample in a study of CD8 T cells in Susac syndrome. Random hexamers were used to reverse transcribe the RNA input (about 0.5 to 1 ug). One entry per CDR3 protein results from TCRdb running MiXCR on the immunoSEQ multiplex PCR reads. The sample consists of some 180,000 distinct CDR3 sequences, about 94% of them appearing once. Sequencing was done on a sample of CD4+ T cells from PBMCs. Receptors were obtained from a human donor in good health.

The chain recombines TRBV29-1 with TRBJ1-4, with D perhaps TRBD1 (6 bases). The V end was cut by 3 bases, the J end by 3 bases, with 14 bases between. CDR3 length: 15 amino acids. Germline values: CDR1 SQVTM, CDR2 ANQGSEA. Here the CDR3 DNA reads TGCAGCGTTGAGGATACAGGGAGCCCTAATGAAAAACTGTTTTTT. This codes for CSVEDTGSPNEKLFF.

The count of this clonotype is one. The J gene is TRBJ1-2, the V gene TRBV29-1; D gene unclear. The germline V and J ends were trimmed by 1 base and 6 bases, with 27 bases remaining between them. The CDR3 length is 18 residues. Germline CDR1 is SQVTM and CDR2 is ANQGSEA. The CDR3 loop is CSVEVPPSWSLGNDGYTF. CDR3 DNA: TGCAGCGTTGAAGTTCCCCCGTCGTGGTCATTAGGGAACGATGGCTACACCTTC.

This clonotype was recorded only once. V is TRBV9 and J is TRBJ2-5, with 7 bases fitting TRBD2. The CDR3 covers 14 residues. V lost 3 bases, J lost 6 bases, and 8 bases stayed unmatched. CDR1 and CDR2 (germline): SGDLS, YYNGEE. For the CDR3, the DNA is TGTGCCAGCAGCGAAAGGGGACTACCGCAGACCCAGTACTTC. Protein: CASSERGLPQTQYF. The full variable domain, rest sourced from reference TRBV9 and TRBJ2-5, is DSGVTQTPKHLITATGQRVTLRCSPRSGDLSVYWYQQSLDQGLQFLIQYYNGEERAKGNILERFSAQQFPDLHSELNLSSLELGDSALYFCASSERGLPQTQYFGPGTRLLVL.

V is TRBV9 and J is TRBJ1-4; no definite D call. V dropped 1 base and J dropped 0 bases, with 4 bases sitting between them. The germline gives CDR1 SGDLS, CDR2 YYNGEE. The CDR3 covers 14 residues. The CDR3 protein is CASSVQATNEKLFF. The CDR3 nucleotides read TGTGCCAGCAGCGTACAAGCAACTAATGAAAAACTGTTTTTT.

The chain couples TRBV27 to TRBJ1-5; the D gene is possibly TRBD1 (5 bases). Trimming took off 7 bases at V and 2 bases at J, with 9 bases between the two ends. CDR3 length equals 13 residues. Per the germline V gene, CDR1 is MNHEY and CDR2 is SMNVEV (reference sequence). CDR3 region: CASMGGRNQPQHF. DNA for the CDR3: TGTGCCAGCATGGGGGGTCGCAATCAGCCCCAGCATTTT.

The chain joins TRBV6-6 to TRBJ1-1; tentative D call: TRBD1 (5 bases). V lost 11 bases, J lost 1 base, and 11 bases lay in between. This CDR3 spans 12 amino acids. CDR1 and CDR2 from the germline V gene are MNHNY and SVGAGI (reference sequence). CDR3 region: CAAGQRNTEAFF. The CDR3 DNA sequence: TGTGCCGCGGGGCAGCGGAACACTGAAGCTTTCTTT.

This CDR3 reads CASSQTGPGEQYF. CDR3 coding DNA: TGTGCCAGCAGCCAAACCGGGCCTGGCGAGCAGTACTTC. The chain is built from TRBV3-1 and TRBJ2-7; D is unresolved. With 2 bases removed from V and 6 bases from J, the gap between germline ends came to 11 bases. Germline V gene data show CDR1 as LGHDT and CDR2 as YNNKEL (reference sequence). The CDR3 contains 13 residues.

The chain carries TRBV5-1 and TRBJ1-5, with D possibly being TRBD1 (5 bases). CDR1 and CDR2 from the germline V gene are SGHRS and YFSETQ. CDR3 size: 13 residues. Trimming removed 4 bases from V and 7 bases from J, with 12 bases in between. The CDR3 sequence is CASSIQGGQPQHF. DNA for the CDR3: TGCGCCAGCAGCATCCAGGGTGGGCAGCCCCAGCATTTT.

This rearrangement joins TRBV6-2 or TRBV6-3 to TRBJ2-1; D perhaps matches TRBD2 (5 bases). CDR1 MNHEY and CDR2 SVGEGT come from the germline V gene. The CDR3 spans 12 residues. V gave up 5 bases and J gave up 13 bases, with 15 bases separating them. The CDR3 DNA reads as TGTGCCAGCAGTGATGGACTCTCCCCCCAGTTCTTC. Encoded protein: CASSDGLSPQFF.

The rearrangement uses TRBV20-1 and TRBJ2-5; 8 bases are shared with TRBD2. Germline V lookup: CDR1 DFQATT, CDR2 SNEGSKA (reference sequence). The CDR3 covers 14 residues. Germline trimming cut 3 bases from V and 5 bases from J; bases unmatched to any gene: 8. The CDR3 DNA follows: TGCAGTGCTAGGCCGGGACTAGTTTCGGAGACCCAGTACTTC. This encodes CSARPGLVSETQYF.

J is TRBJ1-5 and V is TRBV19; the D gene is possibly TRBD1 (5 bases). CDR1 and CDR2 from the germline V gene are LNHDA and SQIVND (reference sequence). Between the trimmed V and J ends, which lost 1 base and 3 bases, there was a span of 16 bases. This CDR3 contains 17 residues. CDR3 region: CASSIVQGPLVNQPQHF. DNA for the CDR3: TGTGCCAGTAGTATAGTTCAGGGACCGTTAGTCAATCAGCCCCAGCATTTT.

The chain has TRBV6-5 and TRBJ2-7, with unresolved D. Germline V CDR1 and CDR2: MNHEY, SVGAGI. The V and J ends lost 2 bases and 6 bases respectively, with 11 bases between them. The length of the CDR3 is 13 residues. The CDR3 DNA reads as TGTGCCAGCAGTTACCGGGCTTACCTCGAGCAGTACTTC. Residues: CASSYRAYLEQYF.

J is TRBJ1-2 and V is TRBV30; the D is unclear. This CDR3 has 13 amino acids. The ends were cut back, 2 bases at V and 6 bases at J, with 13 bases in the middle. Germline loops: CDR1 GTSNPN, CDR2 SVGIG (reference sequence). Here the CDR3 DNA reads TGTGCCTGGAGTTTCACGGGTCGAGATGGCTACACCTTC. Its protein is CAWSFTGRDGYTF.

The genes are TRBV7-2 and TRBJ2-7; D may be TRBD1 (6 bases). Per the germline V gene, CDR1 is SGHTA and CDR2 is FQGNSA. The V end was cut by 5 bases, the J end by 4 bases, with 12 bases between. The CDR3 spans 13 residues. The DNA for the CDR3 is TGTGCCAGCAGCGCTGTTAGGGGGTACGAGCAGTACTTC. This gives the protein CASSAVRGYEQYF.

This clonotype was recorded only once. The chain couples TRBV6-6 to TRBJ2-1, with D possibly being TRBD2 (7 bases). This CDR3 contains 15 residues. Germline-derived CDR1 and CDR2 are MNHNY and SVGAGI (reference sequence). Between the trimmed V and J ends, which lost 1 base and 11 bases, there was a span of 18 bases. CDR3 protein: CASSYWGRGTMKQFF. The DNA of the CDR3 is TGTGCCAGCAGTTACTGGGGGAGGGGGACAATGAAGCAGTTCTTC.

The chain employs TRBV9 and TRBJ1-2; D uncertain. The germline V and J ends were trimmed by 2 bases and 4 bases, with 9 bases remaining between them. The CDR3 sequence is 13 residues long. Germline V gene lookup returns CDR1 SGDLS and CDR2 YYNGEE. CDR3 DNA sequence: TGTGCCAGCAGCGTCATGGACGGCTATGGCTACACCTTC. This sequence encodes CASSVMDGYGYTF.

V usage is TRBV3-1 and J usage is TRBJ2-7; 14 bases are a match to TRBD2. Germline V gene lookup returns CDR1 LGHDT and CDR2 YNNKEL (reference sequence). The J segment lost 5 bases and the V segment lost 2 bases, leaving 8 bases of the junction unmatched. The CDR3 consists of 17 residues. In DNA, the CDR3 is TGTGCCAGCAGCCAACCGACCGGGACTAGCGGGAGCAACGAGCAGTACTTC. As protein: CASSQPTGTSGSNEQYF.